The sequence of this T cell receptor (beta chain) was determined in a study of HIV-infected patients and healthy controls. TCRdb analysed the 5' RACE reads with MiXCR anew, one entry per CDR3 protein. The sample shows 55,000 to 70,000 distinct CDR3 sequences, 15% to 20% of them seen only once. There are 15 residues in the CDR3. Trimming took 3 bases from V and 10 from J; bases not matched to a gene: 10. Germline values: CDR1 MNHEY, CDR2 SVGAGI. What was sequenced was CD4+ T cells from blood. The sequence came from a human donor in good health. The rearrangement uses TRBV6-5 and TRBJ1-1; TRBD1 agrees at 11 bases. DNA of the CDR3: TGTGCCAGCAGTTATAGCCTGGACAGGGGGCGGTCAGCTTTCTTT. Its translation: CASSYSLDRGRSAFF.